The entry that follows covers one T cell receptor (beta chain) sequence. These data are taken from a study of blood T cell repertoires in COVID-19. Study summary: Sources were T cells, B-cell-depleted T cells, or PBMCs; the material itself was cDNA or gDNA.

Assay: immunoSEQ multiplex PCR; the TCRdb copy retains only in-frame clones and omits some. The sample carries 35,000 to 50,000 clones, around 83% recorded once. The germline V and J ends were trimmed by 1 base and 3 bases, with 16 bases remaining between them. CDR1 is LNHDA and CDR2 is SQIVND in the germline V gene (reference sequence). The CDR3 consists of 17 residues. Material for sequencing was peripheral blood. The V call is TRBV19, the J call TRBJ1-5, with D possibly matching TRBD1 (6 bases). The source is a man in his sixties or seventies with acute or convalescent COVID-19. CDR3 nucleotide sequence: TGTGCCAGTAGTATAGTCCCGGGGGGCAACCTCAATCAGCCCCAGCATTTT. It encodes CASSIVPGGNLNQPQHF.